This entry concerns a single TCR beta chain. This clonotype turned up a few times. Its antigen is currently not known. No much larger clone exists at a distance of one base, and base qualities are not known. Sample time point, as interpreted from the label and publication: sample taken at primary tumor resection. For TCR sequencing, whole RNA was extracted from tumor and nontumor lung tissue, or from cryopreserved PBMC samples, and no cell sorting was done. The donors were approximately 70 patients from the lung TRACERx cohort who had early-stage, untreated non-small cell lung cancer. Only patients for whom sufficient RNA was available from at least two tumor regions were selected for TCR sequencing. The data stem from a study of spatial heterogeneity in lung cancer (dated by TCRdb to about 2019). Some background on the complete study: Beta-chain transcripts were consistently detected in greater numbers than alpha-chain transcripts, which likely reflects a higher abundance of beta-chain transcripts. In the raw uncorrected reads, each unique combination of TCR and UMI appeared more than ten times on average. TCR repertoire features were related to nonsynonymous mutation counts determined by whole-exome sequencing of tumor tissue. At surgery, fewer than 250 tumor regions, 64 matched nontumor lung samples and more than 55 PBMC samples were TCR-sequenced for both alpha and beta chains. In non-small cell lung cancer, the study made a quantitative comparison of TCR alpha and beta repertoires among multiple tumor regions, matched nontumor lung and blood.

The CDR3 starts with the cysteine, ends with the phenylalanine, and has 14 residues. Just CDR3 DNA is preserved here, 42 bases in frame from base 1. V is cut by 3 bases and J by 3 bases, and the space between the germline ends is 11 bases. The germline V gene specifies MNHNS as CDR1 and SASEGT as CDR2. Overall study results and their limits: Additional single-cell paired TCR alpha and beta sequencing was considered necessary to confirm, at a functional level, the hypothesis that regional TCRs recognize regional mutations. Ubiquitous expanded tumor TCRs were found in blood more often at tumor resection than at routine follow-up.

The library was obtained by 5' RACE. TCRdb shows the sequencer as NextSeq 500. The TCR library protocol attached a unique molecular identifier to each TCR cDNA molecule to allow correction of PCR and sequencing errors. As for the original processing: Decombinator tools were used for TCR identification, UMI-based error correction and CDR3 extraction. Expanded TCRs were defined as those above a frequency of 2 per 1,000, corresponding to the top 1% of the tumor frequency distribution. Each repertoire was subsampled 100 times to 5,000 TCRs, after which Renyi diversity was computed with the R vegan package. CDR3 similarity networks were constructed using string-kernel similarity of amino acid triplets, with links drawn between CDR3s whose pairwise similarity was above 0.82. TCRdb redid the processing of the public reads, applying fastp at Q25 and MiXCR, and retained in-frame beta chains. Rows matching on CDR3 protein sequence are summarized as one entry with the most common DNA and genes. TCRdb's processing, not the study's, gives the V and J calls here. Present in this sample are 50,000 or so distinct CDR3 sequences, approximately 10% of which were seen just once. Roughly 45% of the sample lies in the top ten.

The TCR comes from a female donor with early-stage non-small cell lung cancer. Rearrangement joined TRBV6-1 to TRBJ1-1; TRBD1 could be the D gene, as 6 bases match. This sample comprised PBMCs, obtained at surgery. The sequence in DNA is TGTGCCAGCAGTGATTGGGGGCGGTACACTGAAGCTTTCTTT. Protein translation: CASSDWGRYTEAFF.